The 10 T cell receptor beta chains given below trace back to one sample, sequenced in a study of blood T cells in healthy people across ages. For the second PCR, which ran for about 7 to 11 cycles, a sample-barcoded 5' primer and a J-beta primer mix were used. Via MiXCR, TCRdb re-called the 5' RACE reads, giving one row per CDR3 protein. The sample lists about 640,000 distinct CDR3 sequences; under 30% were seen once. The sample consisted of blood. The origin of the receptors is a woman older than 75 in good health.

This clonotype came up once. The CDR3 nucleotides are TGTGCCAGCAGCCCGCGAGGGACAGGAGGGTACCAAGAGACCCAGTACTTC. It encodes CASSPRGTGGYQETQYF. The chain uses TRBV28 and TRBJ2-5, with 8 positions matching TRBD1. Germline trimming cut 6 bases from V and 0 bases from J; bases unmatched to any gene: 12. This CDR3 has 17 residues. Germline V gene data show CDR1 as MDHEN and CDR2 as SYDVKM.

The chain joins TRBV20-1 to TRBJ2-3; 7 bases are a match to TRBD2. The CDR3 sequence is 13 residues long. V was pared by 5 bases and J by 5 bases, with 7 bases of the junction left unmatched. Germline CDR1 DFQATT, CDR2 SNEGSKA (reference sequence). CDR3: CSAGGEYRDTQYF. The CDR3 DNA sequence: TGCAGTGCTGGGGGGGAATATAGAGATACGCAGTATTTT.

The rearrangement uses TRBV20-1 and TRBJ1-2; 8 positions match TRBD1. The CDR3 totals 13 residues. V shed 6 bases and J 4 bases; nucleotides not matched to a gene: 7. Per the germline V gene, CDR1 is DFQATT and CDR2 is SNEGSKA (reference sequence). This chain's CDR3 is CSAGTGFLYGYTF. The CDR3 DNA is TGCAGTGCGGGGACAGGTTTTCTCTATGGCTACACCTTC.

This sequence joins TRBV4-1 and TRBJ1-1; 10 bases are shared with TRBD1. There are 15 residues in the CDR3. Trimming removed 0 bases from V and 11 bases from J; junction bases left unmatched: 9. The germline V gene encodes CDR1 MGHRA and CDR2 YSYEKL. CDR3 residues: CASSQDRGQGIAAFF. The CDR3 region has the DNA TGCGCCAGCAGCCAAGATCGGGGACAGGGGATTGCGGCTTTCTTT.

This clonotype came up many times. The V call is TRBV20-1, the J call TRBJ2-5; the D gene is possibly TRBD1 (5 bases). V shed 3 bases and J shed 2 bases, with 10 bases lying between them. The length of the CDR3 is 13 residues. CDR1 and CDR2 from the germline V gene are DFQATT and SNEGSKA (reference sequence). The CDR3 bases are TGCAGTGCTAGTAAGACAGTACAAGAGACCCAGTACTTC. Amino acids: CSASKTVQETQYF.

As regards this clonotype: A much more abundant neighbour one base away suggests this may be a read error. The chain couples TRBV29-1 to TRBJ2-3; D unresolved. The CDR3 has 10 amino acids. Germline CDR1 reads SQVTM; CDR2 reads ANQGSEA. The CDR3 nucleotides are TGCAGCGTTGAGGAAGATATGCAGTATTTT. It is translated as CSVEEDMQYF.

With respect to this clonotype: The junction departs from the called germline gene at one end, perhaps through a read error. The V gene is TRBV6-2 or TRBV6-3, the J gene TRBJ1-2; D unresolved. Per the germline V gene, CDR1 is MNHEY and CDR2 is SVGEGT. The CDR3 contains 16 residues. CDR3 amino acids: CASRSAGAGSLYGHTF. CDR3 nucleotides: TGTGCCAGCAGGTCCGCGGGAGCGGGATCGTTATATGGCCACACCTTC.

This clonotype was counted between two and nine times. One end of the junction varies from germline; a read error may be responsible. This chain links TRBV7-2 with TRBJ2-2, with D possibly called TRBD1 or TRBD2 (5 bases each). Germline values: CDR1 SGHTA, CDR2 FQGNSA. The CDR3 sequence is 15 residues long. The DNA for the CDR3 is TGTGCCAGCAGCCCAGGGAACGCGAACACCGGGGAGCGGTTTTTT. This codes for CASSPGNANTGERFF.

This clonotype was found a few times. The chain is built from TRBV28 and TRBJ1-2; D might be TRBD1 (6 bases). The ends were cut back, 5 bases at V and 5 bases at J, with 15 bases in the middle. Germline CDR1 and CDR2: MDHEN and SYDVKM. CDR3 size: 14 residues. The CDR3 region is CASSLNRDFYGYTF. The CDR3 nucleotides are TGTGCCAGCAGTCTTAACAGGGATTTTTATGGCTACACCTTC.

This clonotype was counted ten times or more. This chain links TRBV20-1 with TRBJ2-7; D not resolved. The ends were cut back, 3 bases at V and 0 bases at J, with 12 bases in the middle. Per germline, CDR1 DFQATT and CDR2 SNEGSKA (reference sequence). The CDR3 loop spans 14 amino acids. CDR3 DNA: TGCAGTGCTAGCCAGGCACTCGCCTCCTACGAGCAGTACTTC. It translates to CSASQALASYEQYF.